The rows below give T cell receptor beta chains drawn from one sample of a study of cytomegalovirus exposure and HLA in healthy donors. Clones were sequenced by immunoSEQ multiplex PCR, and TCRdb holds only the in-frame ones, with some missing. The table includes some 120,000 clones, roughly 80% detected once. The material sequenced was PBMCs. The receptors come from a man between 45 and 60 years old in good health and CMV-seronegative. Both conserved end residues are part of each CDR3. D genes are given only for firm matches. The listing skips clone size in some rows; elsewhere it reads once, few, many or a size class.

TRBV6-1	.	.	TRBJ1-1	CASRKQGLTEAFF	TGTGCCAGCAGGAAACAGGGTCTGACTGAAGCTTTCTTT
TRBV6-1	once	.	TRBJ1-2	CASSGLGQHGGYTF	TGTGCCAGCAGTGGATTAGGACAGCATGGCGGCTACACCTTC
TRBV9	once	.	TRBJ2-1	CASSVRVNEQFF	TGTGCCAGCAGCGTCAGGGTTAATGAGCAGTTCTTC
TRBV6-1	.	.	TRBJ2-7	CASSESIRQILYEQYF	TGTGCCAGCAGTGAAAGTATTCGACAGATCCTTTACGAGCAGTACTTC
TRBV5-4	.	TRBD2	TRBJ2-1	CASSYPIYGLAGGPLNEQFF	TGTGCCAGCAGCTACCCAATTTACGGACTAGCGGGAGGGCCTCTCAATGAGCAGTTCTTC
TRBV7-2	once	.	TRBJ2-3	CASSLRMQGQYF	TGTGCCAGCAGCTTAAGGATGCAGGGGCAGTATTTT
TRBV10-3	.	TRBD1	TRBJ1-1	CAIREGQGEAFF	TGTGCCATCAGGGAGGGACAGGGCGAAGCTTTCTTT
TRBV4-1	.	.	TRBJ1-5	CASSPDRNQPQHF	TGCGCCAGCAGTCCCGACAGAAATCAGCCCCAGCATTTT
TRBV4-3	.	TRBD1	TRBJ1-4	CARSQGLDRGREKLFF	TGCGCCCGCAGCCAAGGCCTCGACAGGGGGCGAGAAAAACTGTTTTTT
TRBV6-1	.	TRBD2	TRBJ2-7	CASSEGLAGPYEQYF	TGTGCCAGCAGTGAAGGACTAGCGGGTCCCTACGAGCAGTACTTC
TRBV27	.	TRBD1	TRBJ2-5	CASSLWGDRGHQETQYF	TGTGCCAGCAGTCTCTGGGGCGACAGGGGCCATCAAGAGACCCAGTACTTC
TRBV15	.	TRBD2	TRBJ2-3	CATSRGGLAGAQYF	TGTGCCACCAGCAGAGGGGGACTAGCGGGGGCGCAGTATTTT
TRBV4-1	.	TRBD2	TRBJ2-1	CASSQDLAASSYNEQFF	TGCGCCAGCAGCCAAGATCTAGCGGCCAGCTCCTACAATGAGCAGTTCTTC
TRBV30	.	.	TRBJ1-1	CAWNRGGNAEAFF	TGTGCCTGGAATAGGGGGGGTAACGCTGAAGCTTTCTTT
TRBV7-2	.	.	TRBJ2-5	CASSSFREFAETQYF	TGTGCCAGCAGCTCCTTTCGGGAGTTTGCGGAGACCCAGTACTTC
TRBV19	.	.	TRBJ1-2	CASSLSVAGYTF	TGTGCCAGTAGTCTTTCAGTAGCCGGCTACACCTTC
TRBV19	.	.	TRBJ1-5	CATNPRRDISNQPQHF	TGTGCCACCAACCCGCGCCGGGACATTAGCAATCAGCCCCAGCATTTT
TRBV19	.	TRBD1	TRBJ2-2	CASGNRGRSGELFF	TGTGCCAGCGGAAACAGGGGGCGGTCCGGGGAGCTGTTTTTT
TRBV5-6	.	TRBD1	TRBJ2-5	CASTPGTGGAQETQYF	TGTGCCAGCACACCTGGGACAGGGGGGGCCCAAGAGACCCAGTACTTC
TRBV4-3	.	TRBD2	TRBJ2-7	CASSQSRTSGRGEQYF	TGCGCCAGCAGCCAGTCCCGGACTAGCGGGAGAGGGGAGCAGTACTTC
TRBV18	few	.	TRBJ2-1	CASSPPGGYNEQFF	TGTGCCAGCTCACCACCGGGGGGATACAATGAGCAGTTCTTC
TRBV2	.	.	TRBJ2-7	CASLGGASYEQYF	TGTGCCAGCCTGGGGGGGGCCTCCTACGAGCAGTACTTC
TRBV18	.	TRBD2	TRBJ2-7	CASSPPGRGWGEQYF	TGTGCCAGCTCACCCCCCGGGAGGGGGTGGGGCGAGCAGTACTTC
TRBV4-2	.	.	TRBJ2-3	CASSRTLGWNTDTQYF	TGTGCCAGCAGCCGGACACTGGGGTGGAACACAGATACGCAGTATTTT
TRBV4-2	.	TRBD1	TRBJ1-1	CASSQEGTGGSRNTEAFF	TGTGCCAGCAGCCAAGAGGGGACAGGGGGTAGTCGGAACACTGAAGCTTTCTTT
TRBV7-9	.	.	TRBJ2-5	CASSQWTEKETQYF	TGTGCCAGCAGCCAGTGGACAGAAAAAGAGACCCAGTACTTC
TRBV29-1	.	.	TRBJ1-2	CSVDGGGFYGYTF	TGCAGCGTTGACGGGGGGGGCTTCTATGGCTACACCTTC
TRBV7-3	.	.	TRBJ2-1	CASSSRHGTTGEGKGSYNEQFF	TGTGCCAGCAGCTCTCGACACGGGACGACAGGGGAGGGGAAGGGCTCCTACAATGAGCAGTTCTTC
TRBV30	.	TRBD1	TRBJ2-5	CAWQQTGGEETQYF	TGTGCCTGGCAACAGACAGGGGGCGAGGAGACCCAGTACTTC
TRBV5-6	.	.	TRBJ2-7	CASSLAGSSYEQYF	TGTGCCAGCAGCTTGGCAGGGTCCTCCTACGAGCAGTACTTC
TRBV29-1	few	TRBD1	TRBJ2-7	CSVRATGDYEQYF	TGCAGCGTTAGAGCCACAGGGGACTACGAGCAGTACTTC
TRBV14	.	TRBD1	TRBJ2-3	CASSQEAQGAPDTQYF	TGTGCCAGCAGCCAAGAAGCACAGGGGGCCCCAGATACGCAGTATTTT
TRBV7-8	.	.	TRBJ2-3	CASSSYTAGSTDTQYF	TGTGCCAGCAGCTCCTACACCGCGGGGTCGACAGATACGCAGTATTTT
TRBV21-1	.	.	TRBJ1-5	CASSKGGQPQHF	TGTGCCAGCAGCAAAGGAGGTCAGCCCCAGCATTTT
TRBV11-2	.	.	TRBJ1-4	CASSLLPGENEKLFF	TGTGCCAGCAGCTTACTGCCAGGGGAGAATGAAAAACTGTTTTTT
TRBV7-2	.	TRBD2	TRBJ2-1	CASSLAGVGGGNNEQFF	TGTGCCAGCAGCTTAGCGGGGGTCGGGGGGGGCAACAATGAGCAGTTCTTC
TRBV15	.	.	TRBJ2-7	CATSRGLPSYEQYF	TGTGCCACCAGCAGAGGACTACCCTCCTACGAGCAGTACTTC
TRBV4-3	.	.	TRBJ1-1	CASSLGLGATEAFF	TGCGCCAGCAGCCTAGGACTGGGGGCGACTGAAGCTTTCTTT
TRBV19	once	.	TRBJ2-7	CASSPRAHSGVYEQYF	TGTGCCAGTAGTCCCCGGGCACACTCAGGGGTCTACGAGCAGTACTTC
TRBV5-1	.	.	TRBJ1-1	CASRLEIDTEAFF	TGCGCCAGCAGGCTGGAGATAGACACTGAAGCTTTCTTT
TRBV12-5	.	TRBD1	TRBJ1-5	CASGLTLGTGNQPQHF	TGTGCTAGTGGTTTGACGTTGGGGACAGGCAATCAGCCCCAGCATTTT
TRBV5-1	few	.	TRBJ2-6	CASSLPRTVSSGANVLTF	TGCGCCAGCAGCTTGCCCCGGACAGTGAGCTCTGGGGCCAACGTCCTGACTTTC
TRBV28	.	TRBD1	TRBJ2-5	CASGGTGGAGETQYF	TGTGCCAGTGGGGGGACAGGGGGCGCGGGGGAGACCCAGTACTTC
TRBV7-2	.	TRBD2	TRBJ2-7	CASSPTSGAYEQYF	TGTGCCAGCAGCCCTACTAGCGGTGCCTACGAGCAGTACTTC
TRBV28	.	.	TRBJ2-7	CASSFNMRGGFYFYEQYF	TGTGCCAGCAGTTTCAACATGAGAGGAGGTTTCTACTTTTACGAGCAGTACTTC
TRBV27	.	TRBD2	TRBJ2-7	CASSATSGRLYEQYF	TGTGCCAGCAGTGCGACTAGCGGGAGGCTCTACGAGCAGTACTTC
TRBV7-2	.	.	TRBJ2-7	CASSSPRFQQYF	TGTGCCAGCAGCTCCCCTCGGTTCCAGCAGTACTTC
TRBV7-9	once	TRBD1	TRBJ1-1	CASSTAGTVSTEAFF	TGTGCCAGCAGCACGGCCGGGACAGTCTCCACTGAAGCTTTCTTT
TRBV28	.	TRBD2	TRBJ2-1	CASSPDSGSTYEQFF	TGTGCCAGCAGTCCCGATAGCGGGAGTACTTATGAGCAGTTCTTC
TRBV6-6	.	.	TRBJ1-1	CASSPPTENTEAFF	TGTGCCAGCAGTCCCCCGACAGAGAACACTGAAGCTTTCTTT
TRBV9	.	TRBD2	TRBJ2-2	CASSPIAGRRTGELFF	TGTGCCAGCAGCCCCATAGCGGGAAGACGTACCGGGGAGCTGTTTTTT
TRBV19	.	TRBD1	TRBJ2-1	CASSIAAGGADNEQFF	TGTGCCAGTAGTATAGCAGCAGGGGGCGCGGACAATGAGCAGTTCTTC
TRBV11-2	once	.	TRBJ2-2	CASSLGLANTGELFF	TGTGCCAGCAGCTTAGGCCTAGCGAACACCGGGGAGCTGTTTTTT
TRBV5-1	few	TRBD1	TRBJ2-7	CASSFGTGHPYEQYF	TGCGCCAGCAGCTTCGGGACAGGGCACCCCTACGAGCAGTACTTC
TRBV9	.	TRBD2	TRBJ2-7	CASTPAGAYEQYF	TGTGCCAGCACCCCGGCGGGAGCCTACGAGCAGTACTTC